The present TCR beta chain was sequenced within a study of beta chain features in type 1 diabetes. Study background: No patient-donor differences in age, gender, total cells or subset yield. There were approximately 110,000,000 sorted cells examined across all samples. Findings of the study overall: Over-representation of high TCR-expressing cells was a possible consequence of cDNA sequencing.

This CDR3 is built from 14 residues. Looked up from germline, CDR1 is MDHEN and CDR2 is SYDVKM. A note on this clone: Its antigen is unknown. One end of the junction varies from germline; a read error may be responsible.

The isolated RNA, all of it, was reverse transcribed, so expressed TCRB transcripts were what got sequenced. Clones were read by immunoSEQ multiplex PCR, and TCRdb kept only the in-frame ones, dropping some. The data contain 600,000 to 650,000 clones, less than 20% of them seen just once; the ten biggest clones take up under 0.095%. Input material: naive CD4+ T cells from blood. The receptor was derived from a man between 18 and 35 years old in good health. This sequence joins TRBV28 and TRBJ2-3; 9 bases are a match to TRBD1. CDR3 region: CAILPGQGTDTQYF. The CDR3 DNA sequence: TGTGCCATCTTACCGGGACAGGGCACCGATACGCAGTATTTT.